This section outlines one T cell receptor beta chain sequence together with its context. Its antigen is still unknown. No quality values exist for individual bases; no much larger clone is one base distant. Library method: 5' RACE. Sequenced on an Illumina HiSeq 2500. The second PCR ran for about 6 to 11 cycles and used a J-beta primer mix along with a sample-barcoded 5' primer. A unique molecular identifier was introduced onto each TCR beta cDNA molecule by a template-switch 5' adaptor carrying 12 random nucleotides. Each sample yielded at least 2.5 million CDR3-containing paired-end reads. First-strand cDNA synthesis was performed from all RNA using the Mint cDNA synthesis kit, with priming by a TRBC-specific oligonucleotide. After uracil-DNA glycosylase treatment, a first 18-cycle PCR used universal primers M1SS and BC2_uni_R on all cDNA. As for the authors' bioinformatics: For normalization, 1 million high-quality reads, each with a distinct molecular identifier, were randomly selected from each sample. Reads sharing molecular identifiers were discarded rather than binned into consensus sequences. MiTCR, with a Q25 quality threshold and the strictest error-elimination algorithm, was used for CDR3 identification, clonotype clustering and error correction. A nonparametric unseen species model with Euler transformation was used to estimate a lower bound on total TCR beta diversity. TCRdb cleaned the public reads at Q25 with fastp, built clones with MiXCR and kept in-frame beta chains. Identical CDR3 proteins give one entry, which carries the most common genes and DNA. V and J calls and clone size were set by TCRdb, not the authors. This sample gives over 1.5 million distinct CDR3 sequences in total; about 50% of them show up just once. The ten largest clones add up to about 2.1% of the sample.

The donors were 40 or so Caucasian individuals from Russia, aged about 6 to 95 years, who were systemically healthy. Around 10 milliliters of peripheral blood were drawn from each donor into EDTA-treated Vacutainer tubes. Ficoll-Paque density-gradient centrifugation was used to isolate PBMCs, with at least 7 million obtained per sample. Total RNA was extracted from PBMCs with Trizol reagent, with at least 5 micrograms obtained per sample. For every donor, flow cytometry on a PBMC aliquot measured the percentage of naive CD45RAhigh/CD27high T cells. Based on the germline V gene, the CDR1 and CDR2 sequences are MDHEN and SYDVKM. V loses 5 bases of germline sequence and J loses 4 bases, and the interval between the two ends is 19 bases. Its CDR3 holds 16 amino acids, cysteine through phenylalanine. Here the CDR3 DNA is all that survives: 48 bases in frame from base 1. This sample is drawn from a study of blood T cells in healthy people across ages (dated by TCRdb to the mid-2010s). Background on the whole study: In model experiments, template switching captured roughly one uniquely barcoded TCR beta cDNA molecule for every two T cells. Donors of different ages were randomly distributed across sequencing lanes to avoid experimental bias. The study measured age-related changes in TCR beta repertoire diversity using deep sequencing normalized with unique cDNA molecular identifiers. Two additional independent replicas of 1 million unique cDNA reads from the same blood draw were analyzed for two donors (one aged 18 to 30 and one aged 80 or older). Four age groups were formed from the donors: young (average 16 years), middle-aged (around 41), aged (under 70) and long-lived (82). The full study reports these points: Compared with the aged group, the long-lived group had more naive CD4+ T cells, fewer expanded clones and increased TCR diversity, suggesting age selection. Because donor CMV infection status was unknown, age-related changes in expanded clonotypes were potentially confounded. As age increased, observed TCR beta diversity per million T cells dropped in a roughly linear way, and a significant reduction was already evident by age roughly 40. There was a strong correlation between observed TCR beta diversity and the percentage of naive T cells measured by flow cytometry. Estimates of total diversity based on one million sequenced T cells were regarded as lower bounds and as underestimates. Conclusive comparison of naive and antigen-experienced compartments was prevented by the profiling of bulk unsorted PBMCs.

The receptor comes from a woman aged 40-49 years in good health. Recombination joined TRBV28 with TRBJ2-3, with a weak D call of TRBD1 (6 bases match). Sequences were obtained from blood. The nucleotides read TGTGCCAGCAGTACTCTCCGGGACACATACCCAGATACGCAGTATTTT. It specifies CASSTLRDTYPDTQYF. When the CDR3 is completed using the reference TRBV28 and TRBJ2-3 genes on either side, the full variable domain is DVKVTQSSRYLVKRTGEKVFLECVQDMDHENMFWYRQDPGLGLRLIYFSYDVKMKEKGDIPEGYSVSREKKERFSLILESASTNQTSMYLCASSTLRDTYPDTQYFGPGTRLTVL.